This entry is about one T cell receptor (beta chain). Its antigen remains unidentified. Each donor was a healthy Caucasian. This sample is part of a study of identical twins. Study conclusions and caveats: Because invariant MAIT and iNKT cells could be present, zero-insertion analyses could be partly confounded. Shared out-of-frame alpha sequences (those common to twins) showed excess low generation probability. Cord blood beta clonotypes that were abundant carried fewer insertions, and memory repertoires showed no such trend.

Via MiXCR, TCRdb re-called the 5' RACE reads, giving one row per CDR3 protein. Of about 340,000 distinct CDR3 sequences in the sample, about 10% are singletons; the top ten hold around 8.6%. The CDR3 spans 14 residues. Germline assignment: CDR1 WSHSY and CDR2 SAAADI. The V and J ends lost 5 bases and 1 base respectively, with 12 bases between them. The origin of this receptor is a woman between 50 and 59 years old in good health. The chain uses TRBV10-2 and TRBJ2-7; D unresolved. Sample: naive T cells sorted from blood. The CDR3, as DNA: TGCGCCAGCAGTCAGGCAGGCTATTCCTACGAGCAGTACTTC. Translating it yields CASSQAGYSYEQYF.